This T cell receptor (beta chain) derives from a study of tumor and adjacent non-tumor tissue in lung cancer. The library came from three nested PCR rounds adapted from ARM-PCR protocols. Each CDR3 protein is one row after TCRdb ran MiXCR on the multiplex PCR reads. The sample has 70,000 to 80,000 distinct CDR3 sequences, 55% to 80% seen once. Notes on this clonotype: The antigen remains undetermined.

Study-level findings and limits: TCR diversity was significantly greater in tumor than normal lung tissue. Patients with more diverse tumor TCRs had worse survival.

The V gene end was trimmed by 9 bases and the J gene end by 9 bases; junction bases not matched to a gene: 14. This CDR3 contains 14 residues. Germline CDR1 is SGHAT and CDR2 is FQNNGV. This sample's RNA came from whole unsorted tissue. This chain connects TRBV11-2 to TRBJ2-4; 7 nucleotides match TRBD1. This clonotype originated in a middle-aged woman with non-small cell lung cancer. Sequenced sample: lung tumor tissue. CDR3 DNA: TGTGCCAGTAGCCGAACGGGGACAGAAACCATTCAGTACTTC. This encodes CASSRTGTETIQYF.